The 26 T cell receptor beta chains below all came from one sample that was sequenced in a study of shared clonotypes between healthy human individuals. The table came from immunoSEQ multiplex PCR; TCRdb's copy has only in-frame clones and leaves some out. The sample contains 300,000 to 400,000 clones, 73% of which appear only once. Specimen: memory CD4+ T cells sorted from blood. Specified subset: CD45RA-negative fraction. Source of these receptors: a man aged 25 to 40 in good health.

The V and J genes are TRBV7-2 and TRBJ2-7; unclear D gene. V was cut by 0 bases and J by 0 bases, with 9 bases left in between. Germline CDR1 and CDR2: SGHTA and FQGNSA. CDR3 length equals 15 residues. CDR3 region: CASSLAGLSSYEQYF. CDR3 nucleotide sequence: TGTGCCAGCAGCTTAGCGGGTCTGAGCTCCTACGAGCAGTACTTC.

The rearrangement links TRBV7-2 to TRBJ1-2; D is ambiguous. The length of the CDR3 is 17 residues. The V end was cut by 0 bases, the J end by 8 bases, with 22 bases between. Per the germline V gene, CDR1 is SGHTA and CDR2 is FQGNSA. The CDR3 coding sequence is TGTGCCAGCAGCTTAGCTCCGGCCGCCCTCCAAGTGGGGGGCTACACCTTC. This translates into CASSLAPAALQVGGYTF.

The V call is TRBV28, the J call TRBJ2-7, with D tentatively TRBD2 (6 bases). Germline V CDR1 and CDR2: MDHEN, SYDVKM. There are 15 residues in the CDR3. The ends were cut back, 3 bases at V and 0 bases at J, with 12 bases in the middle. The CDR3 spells CASSFNSGGSYEQYF. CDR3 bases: TGTGCCAGCAGTTTCAATTCCGGGGGCTCCTACGAGCAGTACTTC.

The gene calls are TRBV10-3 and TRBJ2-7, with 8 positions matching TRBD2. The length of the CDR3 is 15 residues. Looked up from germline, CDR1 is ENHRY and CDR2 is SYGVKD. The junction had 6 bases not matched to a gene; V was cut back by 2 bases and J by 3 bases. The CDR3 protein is CAISEGGRRGYEQYF. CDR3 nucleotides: TGTGCCATCAGTGAGGGCGGGAGGAGGGGCTACGAGCAGTACTTC.

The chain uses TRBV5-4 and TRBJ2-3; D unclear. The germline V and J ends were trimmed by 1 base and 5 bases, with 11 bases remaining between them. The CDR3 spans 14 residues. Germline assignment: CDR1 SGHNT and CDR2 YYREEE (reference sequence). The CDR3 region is CASSLSLGKDTQYF. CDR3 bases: TGTGCCAGCAGCTTGTCCCTGGGCAAAGATACGCAGTATTTT. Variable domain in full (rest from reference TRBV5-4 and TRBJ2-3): ETGVTQSPTHLIKTRGQQVTLRCSSQSGHNTVSWYQQALGQGPQFIFQYYREEENGRGNFPPRFSGLQFPNYSSELNVNALELDDSALYLCASSLSLGKDTQYFGPGTRLTVL.

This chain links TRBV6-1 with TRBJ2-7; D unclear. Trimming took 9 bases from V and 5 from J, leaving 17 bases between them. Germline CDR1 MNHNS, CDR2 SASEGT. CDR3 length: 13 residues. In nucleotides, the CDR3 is TGTGCCAGTGGTAGTGGGCCTTGGAACGAGCAGTACTTC. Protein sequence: CASGSGPWNEQYF.

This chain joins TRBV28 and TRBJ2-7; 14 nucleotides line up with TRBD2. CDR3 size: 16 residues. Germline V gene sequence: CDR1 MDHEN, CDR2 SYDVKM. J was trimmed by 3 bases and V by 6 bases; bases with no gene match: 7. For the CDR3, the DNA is TGTGCCAGCAGCCCTTTAGGACTAGCGGGAGGCTACGAGCAGTACTTC. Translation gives CASSPLGLAGGYEQYF.

CDR3 in amino acids: CASSQAIAGGTQYF. The CDR3 coding sequence is TGTGCCAGCAGCCAAGCGATAGCGGGAGGTACGCAGTATTTT. The V and J genes are TRBV14 and TRBJ2-3, with 10 bases that match TRBD2. The V and J ends lost 1 base and 8 bases, in that order; junction bases with no gene match: 3. The length of the CDR3 is 14 residues. CDR1 and CDR2 from the germline V gene are SGHDN and FVKESK.

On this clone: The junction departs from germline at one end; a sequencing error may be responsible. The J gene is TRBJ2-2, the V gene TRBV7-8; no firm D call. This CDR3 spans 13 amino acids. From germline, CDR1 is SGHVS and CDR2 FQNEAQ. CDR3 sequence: CVSSFGQLGELFF. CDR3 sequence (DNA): TGTGTCAGCAGCTTTGGGCAGCTCGGGGAGCTGTTTTTT.

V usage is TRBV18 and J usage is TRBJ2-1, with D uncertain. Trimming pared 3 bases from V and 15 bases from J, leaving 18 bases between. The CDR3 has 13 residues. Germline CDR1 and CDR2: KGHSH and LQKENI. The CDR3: CASSPPLVPDTFF. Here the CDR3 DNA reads TGTGCCAGCTCACCCCCGTTAGTCCCCGATACGTTCTTC.

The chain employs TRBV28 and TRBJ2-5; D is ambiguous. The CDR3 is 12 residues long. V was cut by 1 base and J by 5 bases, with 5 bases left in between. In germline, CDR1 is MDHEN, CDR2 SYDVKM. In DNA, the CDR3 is TGTGCCAGCAGTTTATCGACGGAGACCCAGTACTTC. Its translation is CASSLSTETQYF.

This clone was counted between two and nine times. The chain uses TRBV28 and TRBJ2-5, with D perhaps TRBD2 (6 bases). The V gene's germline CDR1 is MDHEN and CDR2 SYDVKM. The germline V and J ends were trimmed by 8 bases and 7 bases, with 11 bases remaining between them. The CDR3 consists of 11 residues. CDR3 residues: CASVQEGTQYF. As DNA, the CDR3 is TGTGCCAGCGTCCAGGAGGGGACCCAGTACTTC.

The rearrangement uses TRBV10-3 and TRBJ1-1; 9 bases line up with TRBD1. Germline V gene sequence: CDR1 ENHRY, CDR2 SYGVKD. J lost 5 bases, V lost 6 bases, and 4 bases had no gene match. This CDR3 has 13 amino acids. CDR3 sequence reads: CAIRSTGGTEAFF. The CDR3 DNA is TGTGCCATCAGATCGACAGGGGGAACTGAAGCTTTCTTT.

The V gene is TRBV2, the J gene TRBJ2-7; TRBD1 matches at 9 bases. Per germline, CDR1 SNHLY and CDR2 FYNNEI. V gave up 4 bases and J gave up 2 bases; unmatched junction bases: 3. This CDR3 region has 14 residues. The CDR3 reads CASSVQGATYEQYF. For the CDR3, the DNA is TGTGCCAGCAGTGTACAGGGGGCTACCTACGAGCAGTACTTC.

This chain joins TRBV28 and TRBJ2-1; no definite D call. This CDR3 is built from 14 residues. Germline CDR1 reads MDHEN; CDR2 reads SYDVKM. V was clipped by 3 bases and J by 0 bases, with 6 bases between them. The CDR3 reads CASSFRSSYNEQFF. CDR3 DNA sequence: TGTGCCAGCAGTTTTCGTAGCTCCTACAATGAGCAGTTCTTC.

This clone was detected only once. The CDR3 reads CASNGSPGPLYEQYF. The CDR3, as DNA: TGTGCCAGCAATGGTAGCCCCGGGCCTCTCTACGAGCAGTACTTC. This chain connects TRBV6-1 to TRBJ2-7, with D uncertain. The CDR3 covers 15 residues. CDR1 and CDR2 from the germline V gene are MNHNS and SASEGT. Trimming took 7 bases from V and 3 from J, leaving 19 bases between them.

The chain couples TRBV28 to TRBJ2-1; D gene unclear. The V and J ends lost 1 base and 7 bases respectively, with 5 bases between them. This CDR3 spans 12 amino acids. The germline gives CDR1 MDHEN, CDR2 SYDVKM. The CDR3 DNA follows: TGTGCCAGCAGTTTATTGCTAAATGAGCAGTTCTTC. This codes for CASSLLLNEQFF.

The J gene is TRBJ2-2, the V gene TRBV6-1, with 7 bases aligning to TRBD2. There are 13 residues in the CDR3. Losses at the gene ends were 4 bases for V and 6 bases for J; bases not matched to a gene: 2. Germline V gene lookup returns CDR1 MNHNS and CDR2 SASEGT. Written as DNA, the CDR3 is TGTGCCAGCAGTGTAGCGGGTGCCGGGGAGCTGTTTTTT. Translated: CASSVAGAGELFF.

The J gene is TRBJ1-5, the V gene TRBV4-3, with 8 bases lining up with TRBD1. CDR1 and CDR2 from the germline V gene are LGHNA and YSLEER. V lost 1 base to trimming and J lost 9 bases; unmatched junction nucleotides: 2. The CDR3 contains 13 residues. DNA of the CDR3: TGCGCCAGCAGCCAAGTAGACAGGGGGCCCCAGCATTTT. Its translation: CASSQVDRGPQHF.

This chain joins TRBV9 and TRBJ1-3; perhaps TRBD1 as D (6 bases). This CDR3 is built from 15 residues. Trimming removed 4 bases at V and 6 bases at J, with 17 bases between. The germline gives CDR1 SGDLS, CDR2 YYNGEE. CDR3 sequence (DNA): TGTGCCAGCAGCCGCAGGGGACTAGGGCCAAACACCATATATTTT. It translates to CASSRRGLGPNTIYF.

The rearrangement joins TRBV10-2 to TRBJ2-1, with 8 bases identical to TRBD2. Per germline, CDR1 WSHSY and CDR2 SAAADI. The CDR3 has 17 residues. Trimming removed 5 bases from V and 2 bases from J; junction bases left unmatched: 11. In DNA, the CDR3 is TGCGCCAGCAGTTCCAGGGAGGCGGGGGGCGCCTACAATGAGCAGTTCTTC. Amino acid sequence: CASSSREAGGAYNEQFF.

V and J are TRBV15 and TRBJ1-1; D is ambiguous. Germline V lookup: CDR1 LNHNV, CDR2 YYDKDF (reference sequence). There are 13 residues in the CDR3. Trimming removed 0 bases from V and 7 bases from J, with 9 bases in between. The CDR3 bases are TGTGCCACCAGCAGAGATCCTGCCGGTGAAGCTTTCTTT. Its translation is CATSRDPAGEAFF.

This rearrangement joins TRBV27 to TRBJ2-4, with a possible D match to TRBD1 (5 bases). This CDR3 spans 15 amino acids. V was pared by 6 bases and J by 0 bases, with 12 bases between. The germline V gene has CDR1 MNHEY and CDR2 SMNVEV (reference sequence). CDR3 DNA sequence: TGTGCCAGCAGCCCGACAGAATTAGCCAAAAACATTCAGTACTTC. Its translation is CASSPTELAKNIQYF.

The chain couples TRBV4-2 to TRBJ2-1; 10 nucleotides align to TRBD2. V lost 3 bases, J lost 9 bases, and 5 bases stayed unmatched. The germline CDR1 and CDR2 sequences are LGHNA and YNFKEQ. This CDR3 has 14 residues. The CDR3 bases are TGTGCCAGCAGCCAGACTAGCGGGTTTGTTGAGCAGTTCTTC. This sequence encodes CASSQTSGFVEQFF.

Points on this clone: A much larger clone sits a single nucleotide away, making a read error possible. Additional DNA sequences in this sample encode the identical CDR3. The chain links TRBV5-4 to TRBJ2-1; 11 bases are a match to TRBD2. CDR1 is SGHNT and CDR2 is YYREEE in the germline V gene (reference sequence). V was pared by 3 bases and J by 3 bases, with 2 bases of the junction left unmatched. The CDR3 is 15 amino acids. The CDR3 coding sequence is TGTGCCAGCAGCTCCGGGACTAGCGGCTACAATGAGCAGTTCTTC. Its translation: CASSSGTSGYNEQFF.

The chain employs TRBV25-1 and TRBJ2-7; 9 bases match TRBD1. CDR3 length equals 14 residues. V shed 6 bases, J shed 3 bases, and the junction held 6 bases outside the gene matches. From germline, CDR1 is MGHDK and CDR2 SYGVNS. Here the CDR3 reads CASSPGQGSYEQYF. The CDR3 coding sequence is TGTGCCAGCAGCCCGGGACAGGGTAGCTACGAGCAGTACTTC.